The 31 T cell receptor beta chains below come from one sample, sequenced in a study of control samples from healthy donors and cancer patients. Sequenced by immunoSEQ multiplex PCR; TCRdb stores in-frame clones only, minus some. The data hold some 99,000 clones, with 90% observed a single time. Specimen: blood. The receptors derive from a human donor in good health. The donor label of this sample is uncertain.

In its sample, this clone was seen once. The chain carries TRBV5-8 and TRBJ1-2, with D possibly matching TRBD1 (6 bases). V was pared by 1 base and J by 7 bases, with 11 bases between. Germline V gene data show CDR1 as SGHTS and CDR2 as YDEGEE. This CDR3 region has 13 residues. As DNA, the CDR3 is TGTGCCAGCAGCTTGACAGGGATGGGTGGCTACACCTTC. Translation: CASSLTGMGGYTF.

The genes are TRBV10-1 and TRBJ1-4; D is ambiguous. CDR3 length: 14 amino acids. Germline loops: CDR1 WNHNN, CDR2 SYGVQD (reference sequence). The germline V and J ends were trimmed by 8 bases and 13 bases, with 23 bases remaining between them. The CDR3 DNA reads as TGCGCCAGCGCGCCCAAGACCGAATTCACGGGACTGTTTTTT. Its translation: CASAPKTEFTGLFF.

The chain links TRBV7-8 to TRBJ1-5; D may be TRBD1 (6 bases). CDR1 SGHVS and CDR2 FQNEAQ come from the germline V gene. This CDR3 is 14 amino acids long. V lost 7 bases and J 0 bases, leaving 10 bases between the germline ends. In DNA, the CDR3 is TGTGCCAGCACCCTACAGGGTAGCAATCAGCCCCAGCATTTT. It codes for CASTLQGSNQPQHF.

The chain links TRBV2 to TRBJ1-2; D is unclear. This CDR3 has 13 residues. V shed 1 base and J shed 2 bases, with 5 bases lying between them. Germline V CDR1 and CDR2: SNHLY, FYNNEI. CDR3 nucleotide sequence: TGTGCCAGCAGTGAAGGGAAAAACTATGGCTACACCTTC. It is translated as CASSEGKNYGYTF.

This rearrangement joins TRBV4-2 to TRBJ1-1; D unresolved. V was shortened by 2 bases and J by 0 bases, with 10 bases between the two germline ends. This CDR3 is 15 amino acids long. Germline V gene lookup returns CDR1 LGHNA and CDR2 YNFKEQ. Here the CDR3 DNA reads TGTGCCAGCAGCCAATCCGGGTTGTTGAACACTGAAGCTTTCTTT. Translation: CASSQSGLLNTEAFF.

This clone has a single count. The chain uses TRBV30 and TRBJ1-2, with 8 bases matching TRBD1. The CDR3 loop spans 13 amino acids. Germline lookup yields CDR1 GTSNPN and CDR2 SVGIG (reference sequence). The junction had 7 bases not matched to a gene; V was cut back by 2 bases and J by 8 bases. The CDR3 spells CAWSPGTGKGYTF. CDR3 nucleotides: TGTGCCTGGAGTCCCGGGACAGGCAAAGGCTACACCTTC.

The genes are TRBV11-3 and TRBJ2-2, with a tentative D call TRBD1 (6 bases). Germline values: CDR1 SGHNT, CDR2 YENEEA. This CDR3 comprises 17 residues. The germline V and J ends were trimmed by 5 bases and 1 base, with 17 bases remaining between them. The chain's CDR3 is CASSPSSDRVNTGELFF. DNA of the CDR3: TGTGCCAGCAGCCCTTCTTCGGACAGAGTGAACACCGGGGAGCTGTTTTTT.

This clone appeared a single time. The CDR3 reads CASSKLSGGTEAFF. Here the CDR3 DNA reads TGTGCCAGCAGTAAACTGTCTGGAGGAACTGAAGCTTTCTTT. This chain links TRBV6-2 or TRBV6-3 with TRBJ1-1; no definite D call. V lost 5 bases and J 5 bases, leaving 15 bases between the germline ends. Germline V gene sequence: CDR1 MNHEY, CDR2 SVGEGT. The CDR3 covers 14 residues.

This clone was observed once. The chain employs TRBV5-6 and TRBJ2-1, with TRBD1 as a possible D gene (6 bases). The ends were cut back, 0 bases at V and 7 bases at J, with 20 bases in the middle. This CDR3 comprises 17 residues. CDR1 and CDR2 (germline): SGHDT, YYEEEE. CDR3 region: CASSLGTQGRDKNEQFF. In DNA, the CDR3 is TGTGCCAGCAGCTTGGGGACACAGGGACGGGACAAGAATGAGCAGTTCTTC.

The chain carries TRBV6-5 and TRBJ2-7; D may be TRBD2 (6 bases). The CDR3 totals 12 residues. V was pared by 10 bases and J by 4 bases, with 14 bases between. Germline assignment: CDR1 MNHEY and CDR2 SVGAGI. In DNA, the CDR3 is TGTGCCACCTCGGGAGAGGTTTACGAGCAGTACTTC. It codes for CATSGEVYEQYF.

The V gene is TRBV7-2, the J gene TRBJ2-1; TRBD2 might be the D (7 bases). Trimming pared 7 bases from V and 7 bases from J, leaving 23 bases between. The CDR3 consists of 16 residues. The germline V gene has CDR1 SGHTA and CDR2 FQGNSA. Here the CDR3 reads CASTLGGGRGSNEQFF. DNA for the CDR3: TGTGCCAGCACCCTGGGGGGGGGCCGGGGGAGTAATGAGCAGTTCTTC.

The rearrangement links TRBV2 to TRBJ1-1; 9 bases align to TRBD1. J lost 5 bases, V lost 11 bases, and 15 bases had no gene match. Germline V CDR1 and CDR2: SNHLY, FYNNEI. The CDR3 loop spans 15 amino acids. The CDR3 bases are TGTGCCCGATTCCACACCGGGACAGGGAGAACTGAAGCTTTCTTT. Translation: CARFHTGTGRTEAFF.

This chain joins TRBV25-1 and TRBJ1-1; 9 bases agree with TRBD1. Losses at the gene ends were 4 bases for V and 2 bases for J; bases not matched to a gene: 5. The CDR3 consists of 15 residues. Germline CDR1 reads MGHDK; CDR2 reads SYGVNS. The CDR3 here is CASSGWTGANTEAFF. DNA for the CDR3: TGTGCCAGCAGTGGATGGACAGGGGCCAACACTGAAGCTTTCTTT.

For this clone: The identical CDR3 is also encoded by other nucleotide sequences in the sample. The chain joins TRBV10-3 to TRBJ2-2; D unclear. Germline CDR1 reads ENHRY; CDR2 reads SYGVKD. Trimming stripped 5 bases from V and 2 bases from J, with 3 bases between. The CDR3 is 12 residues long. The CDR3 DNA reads TGTGCCATCAGTACCAACACCGGGGAGCTGTTTTTT. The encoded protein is CAISTNTGELFF.

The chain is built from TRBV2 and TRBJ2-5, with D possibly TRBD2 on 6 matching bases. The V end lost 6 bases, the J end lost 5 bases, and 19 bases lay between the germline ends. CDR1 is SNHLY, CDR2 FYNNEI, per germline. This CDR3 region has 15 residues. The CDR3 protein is CASRPPGRGWETQYF. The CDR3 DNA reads TGTGCCAGCAGACCCCCGGGGCGGGGATGGGAGACCCAGTACTTC.

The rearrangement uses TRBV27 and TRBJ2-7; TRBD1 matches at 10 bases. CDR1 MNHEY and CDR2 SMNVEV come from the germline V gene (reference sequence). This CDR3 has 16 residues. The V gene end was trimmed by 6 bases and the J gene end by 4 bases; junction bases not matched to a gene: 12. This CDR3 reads CASSFGGQGRSYEQYF. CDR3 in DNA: TGTGCCAGCAGCTTTGGGGGACAGGGGCGATCTTACGAGCAGTACTTC.

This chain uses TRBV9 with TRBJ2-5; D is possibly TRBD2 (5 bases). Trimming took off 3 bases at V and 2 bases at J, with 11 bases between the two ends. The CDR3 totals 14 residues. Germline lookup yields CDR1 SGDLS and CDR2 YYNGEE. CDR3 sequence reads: CASSGRTGQETQYF. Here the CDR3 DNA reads TGTGCCAGCAGCGGTAGGACTGGTCAAGAGACCCAGTACTTC.

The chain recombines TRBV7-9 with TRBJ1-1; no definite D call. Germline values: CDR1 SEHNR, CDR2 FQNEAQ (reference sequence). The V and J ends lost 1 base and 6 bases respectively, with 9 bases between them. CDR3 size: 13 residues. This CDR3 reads CASSLVSSPEAFF. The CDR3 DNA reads TGTGCCAGCAGCTTAGTGTCCAGCCCTGAAGCTTTCTTT.

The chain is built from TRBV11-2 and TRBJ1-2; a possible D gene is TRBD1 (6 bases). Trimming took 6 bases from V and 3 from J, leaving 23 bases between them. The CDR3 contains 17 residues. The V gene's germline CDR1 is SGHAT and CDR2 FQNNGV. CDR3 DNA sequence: TGTGCCAGCAGTATGAGGGACACCTCGAATATGTACTATGGCTACACCTTC. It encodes CASSMRDTSNMYYGYTF.

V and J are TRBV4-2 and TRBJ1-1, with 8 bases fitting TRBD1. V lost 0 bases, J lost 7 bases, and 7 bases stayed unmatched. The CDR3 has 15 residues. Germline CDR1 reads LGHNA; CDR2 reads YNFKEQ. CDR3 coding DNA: TGTGCCAGCAGCCAAGATACAGGGGGGCAGGGTGAAGCTTTCTTT. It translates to CASSQDTGGQGEAFF.

This CDR3 is CASSITGTGNEKLFF. In DNA, the CDR3 is TGTGCCAGTAGTATCACCGGGACAGGGAATGAAAAACTGTTTTTT. The rearrangement uses TRBV19 and TRBJ1-4; 9 bases map to TRBD1. The germline CDR1 and CDR2 sequences are LNHDA and SQIVND (reference sequence). The ends lost 3 bases at V and 5 bases at J; junction bases unmatched: 4. This CDR3 contains 15 residues.

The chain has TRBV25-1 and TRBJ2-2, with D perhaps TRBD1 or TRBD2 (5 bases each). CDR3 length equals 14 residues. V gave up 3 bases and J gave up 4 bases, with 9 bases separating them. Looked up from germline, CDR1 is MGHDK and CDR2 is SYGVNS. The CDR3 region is CASSDLRGTGELFF. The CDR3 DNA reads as TGTGCCAGCAGTGACTTGAGGGGCACCGGGGAGCTGTTTTTT.

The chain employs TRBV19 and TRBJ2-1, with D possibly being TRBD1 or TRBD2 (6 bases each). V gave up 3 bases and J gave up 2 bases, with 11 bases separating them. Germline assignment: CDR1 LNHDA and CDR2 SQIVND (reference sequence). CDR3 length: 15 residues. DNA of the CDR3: TGTGCCAGTAGTATGAAGGGGGAGGCCTACAATGAGCAGTTCTTC. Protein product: CASSMKGEAYNEQFF.

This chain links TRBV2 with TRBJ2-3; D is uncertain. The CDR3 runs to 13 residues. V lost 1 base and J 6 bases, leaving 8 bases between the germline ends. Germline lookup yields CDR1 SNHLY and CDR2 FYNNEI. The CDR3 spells CASSEEIVDTQYF. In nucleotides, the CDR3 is TGTGCCAGCAGTGAAGAAATCGTGGATACGCAGTATTTT.

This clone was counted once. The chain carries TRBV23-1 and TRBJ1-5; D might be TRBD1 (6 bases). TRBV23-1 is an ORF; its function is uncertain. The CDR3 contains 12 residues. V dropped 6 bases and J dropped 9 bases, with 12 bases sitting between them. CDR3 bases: TGCGCCAGCAGCCCCACAGGGCCGCCCCAGCATTTT. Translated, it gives CASSPTGPPQHF.

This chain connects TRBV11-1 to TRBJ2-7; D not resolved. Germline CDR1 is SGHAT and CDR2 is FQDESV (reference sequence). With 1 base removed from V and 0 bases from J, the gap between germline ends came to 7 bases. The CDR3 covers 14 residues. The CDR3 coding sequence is TGTGCCAGCAGCTTAGACCGGACCTCCTACGAGCAGTACGTC. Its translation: CASSLDRTSYEQYV.

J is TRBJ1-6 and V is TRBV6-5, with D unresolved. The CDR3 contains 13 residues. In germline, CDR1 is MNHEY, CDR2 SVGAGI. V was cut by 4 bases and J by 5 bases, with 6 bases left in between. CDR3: CASSFRNNSPLHF. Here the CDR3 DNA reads TGTGCCAGCAGTTTTAGGAATAATTCACCCCTCCACTTT.

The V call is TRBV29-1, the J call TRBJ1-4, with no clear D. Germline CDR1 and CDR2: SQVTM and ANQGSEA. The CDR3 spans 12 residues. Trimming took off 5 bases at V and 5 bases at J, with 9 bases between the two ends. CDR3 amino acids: CSVRSANEKLFF. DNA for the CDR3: TGCAGCGTTAGGTCGGCGAATGAAAAACTGTTTTTT. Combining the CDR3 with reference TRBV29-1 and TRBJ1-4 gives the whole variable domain SAVISQKPSRDICQRGTSLTIQCQVDSQVTMMFWYRQQPGQSLTLIATANQGSEATYESGFVIDKFPISRPNLTFSTLTVSNMSPEDSSIYLCSVRSANEKLFFGSGTQLSVL.

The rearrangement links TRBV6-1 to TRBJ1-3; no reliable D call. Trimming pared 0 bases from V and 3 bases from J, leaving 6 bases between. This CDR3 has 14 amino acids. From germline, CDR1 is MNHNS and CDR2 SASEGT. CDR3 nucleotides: TGTGCCAGCAGTGAAGCTGGTTTTGGAAACACCATATATTTT. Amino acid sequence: CASSEAGFGNTIYF.

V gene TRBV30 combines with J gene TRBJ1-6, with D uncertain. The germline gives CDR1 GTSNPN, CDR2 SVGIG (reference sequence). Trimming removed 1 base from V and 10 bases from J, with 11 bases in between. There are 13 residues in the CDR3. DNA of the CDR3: TGTGCCTGGAGTGCCGGTTTAGGCTCACCCCTCCACTTT. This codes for CAWSAGLGSPLHF.

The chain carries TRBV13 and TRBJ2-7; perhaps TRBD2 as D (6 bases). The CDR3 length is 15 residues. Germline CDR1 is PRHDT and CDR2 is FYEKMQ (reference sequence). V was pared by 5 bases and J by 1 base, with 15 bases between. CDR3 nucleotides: TGTGCCAGCAGCCGAGAAGGTAGCGGTTCCTACGAGCAGTACGTC. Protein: CASSREGSGSYEQYV.